The T cell receptor (beta chain) under discussion was sequenced for a study of T cell responses to AZD1222 COVID-19 vaccine (dated by TCRdb to the early 2020s). The study in broad terms: AZD1222 recipients given second doses at about 4 weeks or at about 12 weeks were pooled, since spike-specific TCR depth and breadth were not found to differ between the two schedules. TCR sequencing was performed for 230 to 250 trial participants, of whom about 200 were given two doses of AZD1222 and around 25 were given two doses of MenACWY control vaccine. Trial participants were enrolled by age into 18-55, 56-69 and 70-plus year subgroups, with approximately 150, 28 and 58 TCR-sequenced participants respectively.

The CDR3 spans 15 residues, from the cysteine through the phenylalanine. Of the read, only the CDR3 DNA is kept; its 45 bases are in frame from base 1. The germline V gene encodes CDR1 SGHRS and CDR2 YFSETQ. Relative to germline, V is 4 bases shorter and J is 2 bases shorter, with 13 bases between their ends. What this sample's time point label stands for: baseline before first vaccination. Vaccinee samples came from UK trials COV001 and COV002, including a single-blind randomized controlled phase 2/3 trial of AZD1222 (ChAdOx1 nCoV-19) in healthy adults. For TCRbeta chain sequencing, PBMC samples were collected from trial participants at day 0 and at day 28 after the second dose. Study-wide findings and limitations: After two AZD1222 doses, both the breadth and the depth of spike-specific TCRs were significantly higher than at day 0 and than in MenACWY recipients. Reportedly, almost half of the unique spike-specific TCRs recognized epitopes lying outside the regions that are mutated in the B.1.351 and B.1.1.7 variants. Conclusions about previously exposed vaccinees are limited because only a handful of AZD1222 recipients were SARS-CoV-2 seropositive at baseline. Participants were mostly white British and included more females than males, and it was suggested by the authors that clonal diversity may have been underestimated. The 56-69-year group was small, and its depth increase did not reach significance, likely because of low power. The whole spike protein was spanned by vaccine-associated CD4 TCRs, and dominant responses were seen in regions 160-218 and 743-854. Because no samples from the day 14 peak response were available, repertoires could be characterized only after the peak T cell response.

As concerns this clone: Its specific antigen is unknown. Base qualities were left out, and no much larger clone turns up one base away.

The CDR3 regions of human TCRbeta chains were analyzed by immunosequencing. Processing in the source paper ran as follows. TCRs in the repertoires were matched against a reference library of SARS-CoV-2-specific TCRs that had been generated with the MIRA antigen-specificity platform. Breadth was defined as the fraction of unique TCRs that were SARS-CoV-2-associated. Depth was defined as the fraction of total T cells that were SARS-CoV-2-associated. Using the MIRA data, every spike-specific TCR was mapped to the spike region that the TCR reacted to and assigned to either a CD4 or a CD8 class. Log10-transformed breadth and depth values were compared by one-way ANOVA with Sidak's multiple comparisons tests. Not all clones reach the TCRdb copy of this immuneACCESS table, which keeps in-frame sequences only. Checked studies attribute under half of the gap to unresolved V genes and leave the rest unexplained. The V and J calls and the clone size are those of that table, but D and trimming were determined from the DNA. The sample records about 83,000 clones, roughly 82% of which are singletons. Together, the top ten hold 8.7% of the sample.

This receptor was obtained from an adult in good health. The sample here was peripheral blood, taken on day 0 of AZD1222 vaccination. Recombination joined TRBV5-1 with TRBJ1-5, with no confident D gene call. Read as DNA, the sequence is TGCGCCAGCAGCGCGGAACGTCGGCGCAATCAGCCCCAGCATTTT. It codes for CASSAERRRNQPQHF.